This TCR beta chain derives from a study of CD8 T cells in ankylosing spondylitis. The CDR3 loop spans 13 amino acids. The ends were cut back, 8 bases at V and 3 bases at J, with 10 bases in the middle. CDR1 MDHEN and CDR2 SYDVKM come from the germline V gene. MiXCR, run by TCRdb on the 5' RACE reads, gives a single entry per CDR3 protein. The data show roughly 350,000 distinct CDR3 sequences, less than 10% seen once. This clonotype was seen only a few times. The antigen remains undetermined. Findings and limits, study-wide: It was reported that disease-linked clones were significantly enriched in matched ankylosing spondylitis synovial fluid. Blood of patients with ankylosing spondylitis appeared to be characterized by a TCR beta motif of about 8 highly homologous variants.

The sequence derives from a male donor with ankylosing spondylitis. Sequencing was performed on blood, either unsorted or a sorted T cell fraction (not recorded which). This chain joins TRBV28 and TRBJ2-2; D possibly uses TRBD1 or TRBD2 (5 bases each). The CDR3 region has the DNA TGTGCCAGCGGTAGGGGAGACACCGGGGAGCTGTTTTTT. Translating it yields CASGRGDTGELFF.